Sequencing of this T cell receptor (beta chain) was carried out in a study of blood T cells in healthy people across ages. CDR1 is SGHAT and CDR2 is FQNNGV in the germline V gene. Trimming pared 0 bases from V and 7 bases from J, leaving 15 bases between. The CDR3 consists of 15 residues. Using a J-beta primer mix together with a sample-barcoded 5' primer, a second PCR was run for 7 to 11 cycles. TCRdb independently ran MiXCR on the 5' RACE reads; one entry per CDR3 protein. The repertoire holds approximately 760,000 distinct CDR3 sequences, with about 25% as singletons. In this sample, this clonotype turned up a few times. These data also featured in a second study, about T cells of mothers and their children.

Sequenced input: blood. This clonotype was sampled from a boy aged 5-17 years in good health. V and J are TRBV11-2 and TRBJ1-2, with unresolved D. CDR3 region: CASSLDPEHVFGYTF. The CDR3 DNA follows: TGTGCCAGCAGCTTAGACCCCGAGCATGTTTTTGGCTACACCTTC.